This T cell receptor (beta chain) was profiled in a study of early stage breast cancer tumors. Study as a whole: Most invasive tumors, about 70% of the 16, were ER+/PR+/HER2-.

Each sample had two DNA replicates, 0.5 ug blood or 1.5 ug tissue. Clones were read by immunoSEQ multiplex PCR, and TCRdb kept only the in-frame ones, dropping some. Of about 28,000 clones in the sample, around 50% were seen once. This clone was observed a handful of times. This CDR3 comprises 14 residues. Germline loops: CDR1 LNHDA, CDR2 SQIVND (reference sequence). V lost 1 base and J 1 base, leaving 7 bases between the germline ends. Sequencing was carried out using breast tumor tissue. V is TRBV19 and J is TRBJ1-1; D unresolved. The source of this sequence is a person between 45 and 65 years old with breast cancer. This CDR3 is CASSIAQSNTEAFF. CDR3 in DNA: TGTGCCAGTAGTATAGCACAATCGAACACTGAAGCTTTCTTT.